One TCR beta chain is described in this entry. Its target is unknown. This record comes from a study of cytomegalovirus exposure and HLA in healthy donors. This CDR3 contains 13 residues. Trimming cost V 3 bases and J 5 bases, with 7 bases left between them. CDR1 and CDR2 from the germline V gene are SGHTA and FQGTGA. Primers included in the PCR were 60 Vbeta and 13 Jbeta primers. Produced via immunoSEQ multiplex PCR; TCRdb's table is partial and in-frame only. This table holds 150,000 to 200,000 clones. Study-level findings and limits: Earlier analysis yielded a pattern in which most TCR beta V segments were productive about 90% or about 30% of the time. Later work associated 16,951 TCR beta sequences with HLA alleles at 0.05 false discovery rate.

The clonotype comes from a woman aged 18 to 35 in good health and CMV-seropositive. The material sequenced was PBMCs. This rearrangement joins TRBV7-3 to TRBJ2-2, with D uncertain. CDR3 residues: CASSLQFTGELFF. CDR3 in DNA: TGTGCCAGCAGCTTGCAGTTTACCGGGGAGCTGTTTTTT.